The subject of this entry is one TCR beta chain. A much larger clone lies one base from this, so it may be a read error. The data are from a study of blood T cells in healthy people across ages. The length of the CDR3 is 13 residues. Germline V gene lookup returns CDR1 GTSNPN and CDR2 SVGIG (reference sequence). The use of a sample-barcoded 5' primer and a J-beta primer mix characterized a second PCR of roughly 7 to 12 cycles. One entry per CDR3 protein, called by TCRdb with MiXCR from the 5' RACE reads. The repertoire consists of hundreds of thousands of distinct CDR3 sequences, with under 35% occurring once and the leading ten covering 15% to 20%.

The TCR originated in an elderly woman in good health. Sequenced material: blood. The chain employs TRBV30 and TRBJ2-5; D might be TRBD2 (5 bases). The J call could be wrong; TRBJ2-1 is a better fit for the DNA end. In DNA, the CDR3 is TGTGCCTGGAGAAGGACTGTCCAAGAGACCCAGTTCTTC. Its protein product is CAWRRTVQETQFF.